This T cell receptor (beta chain) comes out of a study of OX40 agonist ivuxolimab in advanced cancers. Study in general: The patients received agonistic anti-OX40 (CD134) antibody ivuxolimab.

The CDR3 consists of 14 residues. J was trimmed by 7 bases and V by 6 bases; bases with no gene match: 10. CDR1 and CDR2 (germline): SNHLY, FYNNEI. This clone was observed once. Its antigen is undetermined. This table comes from immunoSEQ multiplex PCR, and its TCRdb copy is limited to in-frame clones, with some not included. This sample yields under 65,000 clones, of which over 75% are seen a single time; about a tenth belongs to the top ten. Whole-study results and caveats: Clonal expansion was among the lowest in partial responders at 0.1-3.0 mg/kg, especially CD8+.

The specimen comprised CD4+ or CD8+ T cells sorted from blood, sampled in a trial of the OX40 agonist ivuxolimab. The rearrangement uses TRBV2 and TRBJ1-1, with TRBD1 identical over 8 bases. The sequence was obtained from an adult with an advanced solid tumor such as melanoma, head and neck, liver or kidney cancer. This CDR3 is CASRNRGEVGEAFF. Here the CDR3 DNA reads TGTGCCAGCAGGAACAGGGGGGAAGTAGGTGAAGCTTTCTTT. Drawing the rest from reference TRBV2 and TRBJ1-1, the complete variable domain is EPEVTQTPSHQVTQMGQEVILRCVPISNHLYFYWYRQILGQKVEFLVSFYNNEISEKSEIFDDQFSVERPDGSNFTLKIRSTKLEDSAMYFCASRNRGEVGEAFFGQGTRLTVV.